This T cell receptor (beta chain) comes out of a study of Graves' ophthalmopathy and Graves' hyperthyroidism. Study details: If no ophthalmopathy appeared within 18 months of follow-up, hyperthyroidism was termed stable. Regarding the study as a whole: Thyroid clonotypes that were expanded above 0.001 frequency mostly also appeared in blood. From stable hyperthyroidism, ophthalmopathy was separated by a 13-signature model with 85% to 90% sensitivity and less than 82% specificity.

This clonotype was picked up many times. The antigen is not known. Diagnosis relied on clinical symptoms, serum thyroxine, TRAb, thyroid ultrasound and orbital computed tomography. Deletions cut 2 bases from V and 5 bases from J, with 9 bases between. The CDR3 has 13 amino acids. Germline V lookup: CDR1 LGHNA, CDR2 YSLEER. The sequenced template was RNA, covering the TCR beta CDR3 region. HTBI primers were employed in first-round RT-PCR, then a second-round multiplex PCR followed. Via MiXCR, TCRdb re-called the multiplex PCR reads, giving one row per CDR3 protein. The sample records approximately 1.2 million distinct CDR3 sequences, 35% to 40% being singletons.

The chain carries TRBV4-3 and TRBJ1-1; a possible D gene is TRBD1 (6 bases). The specimen was peripheral blood or thyroid tissue (not recorded which). This receptor was taken from an adult man with Graves' hyperthyroidism. CDR3 in DNA: TGCGCCAGCAGCCAATACAGGGTAACTGAAGCTTTCTTT. This translates into CASSQYRVTEAFF.